The T cell receptor beta chain under discussion was sequenced for a study of T cell clonotyping in hematopoietic cell transplantation. This clone was picked up one time. Germline V CDR1 and CDR2: SGHRS, YFSETQ. V dropped 4 bases and J dropped 6 bases, with 8 bases sitting between them. This CDR3 contains 12 residues. TCRdb's copy holds only in-frame clones and misses some; the assay was immunoSEQ multiplex PCR. The data contain about 8,400 clones, approximately 91% of them seen just once; the ten biggest clones take up 4% to 5%. The source is a male patient between 60 and 69 years old who had an allogeneic stem cell transplant from a related donor, so the T cells may come from the graft donor. Some clones in this sample may be carry-over from other donors' samples. Here the sequenced sample was peripheral blood mononuclear cells, taken at the time of graft-versus-host disease after allogeneic stem cell transplant. The chain has TRBV5-1 and TRBJ2-1; a possible D gene is TRBD1 (5 bases). The CDR3 reads CASSPQGNEQFF. The DNA of the CDR3 is TGCGCCAGCAGCCCTCAGGGCAATGAGCAGTTCTTC. Using reference TRBV5-1 and TRBJ2-1 for the parts outside the CDR3, the full variable domain is KAGVTQTPRYLIKTRGQQVTLSCSPISGHRSVSWYQQTPGQGLQFLFEYFSETQRNKGNFPGRFSGRQFSNSRSEMNVSTLELGDSALYLCASSPQGNEQFFGPGTRLTVL.